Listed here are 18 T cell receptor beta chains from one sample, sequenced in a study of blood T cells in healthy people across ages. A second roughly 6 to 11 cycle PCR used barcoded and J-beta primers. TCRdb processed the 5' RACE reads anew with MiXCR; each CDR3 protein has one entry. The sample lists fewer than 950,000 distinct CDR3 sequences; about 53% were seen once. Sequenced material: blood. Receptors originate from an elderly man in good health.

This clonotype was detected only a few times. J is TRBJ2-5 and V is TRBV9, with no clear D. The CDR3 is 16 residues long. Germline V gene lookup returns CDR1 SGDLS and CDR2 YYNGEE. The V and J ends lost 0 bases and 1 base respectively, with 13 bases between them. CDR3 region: CASSVGGYIGQETQYF. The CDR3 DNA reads TGTGCCAGCAGCGTAGGAGGCTATATAGGCCAAGAGACCCAGTACTTC.

The CDR3 loop reads CASSREHTGELFF. The CDR3 DNA is TGTGCCAGCAGCCGGGAACACACCGGGGAGCTGTTTTTT. V gene TRBV3-1 combines with J gene TRBJ2-2; the D is unclear. The CDR3 is 13 residues long. The ends were cut back, 4 bases at V and 3 bases at J, with 6 bases in the middle. Germline values: CDR1 LGHDT, CDR2 YNNKEL (reference sequence).

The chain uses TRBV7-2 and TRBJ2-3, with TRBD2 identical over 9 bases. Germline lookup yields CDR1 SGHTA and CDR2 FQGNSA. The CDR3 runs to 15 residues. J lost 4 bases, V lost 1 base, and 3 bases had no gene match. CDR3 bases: TGTGCCAGCAGCTTAGGCGGGAGGGCCCCAGATACGCAGTATTTT. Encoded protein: CASSLGGRAPDTQYF.

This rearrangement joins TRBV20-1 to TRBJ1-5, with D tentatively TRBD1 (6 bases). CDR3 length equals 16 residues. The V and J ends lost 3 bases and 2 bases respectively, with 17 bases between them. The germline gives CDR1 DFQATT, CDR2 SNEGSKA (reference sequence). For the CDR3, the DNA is TGCAGTGCTAGCCCCGTCACAGGGATGGGCAATCAGCCCCAGCATTTT. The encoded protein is CSASPVTGMGNQPQHF.

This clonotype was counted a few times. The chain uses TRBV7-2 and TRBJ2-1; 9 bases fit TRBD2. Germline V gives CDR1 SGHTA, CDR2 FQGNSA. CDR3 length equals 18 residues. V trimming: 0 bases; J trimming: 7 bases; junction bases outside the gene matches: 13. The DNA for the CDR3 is TGTGCCAGCAGCTTAGCGCGGGCCGGGCGCGGGAGGGGAAATGAGCAGTTCTTC. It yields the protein CASSLARAGRGRGNEQFF.

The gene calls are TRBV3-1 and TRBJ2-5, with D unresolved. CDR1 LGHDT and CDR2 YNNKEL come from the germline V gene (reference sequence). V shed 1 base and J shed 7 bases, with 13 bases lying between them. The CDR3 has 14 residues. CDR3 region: CASSQVVGVGTQYF. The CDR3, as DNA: TGTGCCAGCAGCCAAGTTGTGGGTGTAGGGACCCAGTACTTC.

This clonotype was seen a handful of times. CDR3 sequence reads: CASSQDLLGRKFF. In DNA form, the CDR3 reads TGTGCCAGCAGCCAGGACCTACTAGGGCGGAAGTTCTTC. The chain combines TRBV4-2 with TRBJ2-1; tentatively, D is TRBD2 (5 bases). The germline CDR1 and CDR2 sequences are LGHNA and YNFKEQ. The ends were cut back, 3 bases at V and 14 bases at J, with 17 bases in the middle. The CDR3 is 13 residues long.

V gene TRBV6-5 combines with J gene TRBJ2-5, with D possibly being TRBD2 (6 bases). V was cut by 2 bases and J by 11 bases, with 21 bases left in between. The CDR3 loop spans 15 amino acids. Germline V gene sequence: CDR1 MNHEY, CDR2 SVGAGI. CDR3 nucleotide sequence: TGTGCCAGCAGTTACCCCGCGGACTATCTGAATGAGCAGTACTTC. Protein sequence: CASSYPADYLNEQYF.

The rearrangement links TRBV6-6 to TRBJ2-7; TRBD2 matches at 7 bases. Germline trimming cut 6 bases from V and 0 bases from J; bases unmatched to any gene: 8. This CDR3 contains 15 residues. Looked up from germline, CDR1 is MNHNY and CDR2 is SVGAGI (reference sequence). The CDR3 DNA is TGTGCCAGCAGCCGAACTAGCGTCAGCTCCTACGAGCAGTACTTC. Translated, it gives CASSRTSVSSYEQYF.

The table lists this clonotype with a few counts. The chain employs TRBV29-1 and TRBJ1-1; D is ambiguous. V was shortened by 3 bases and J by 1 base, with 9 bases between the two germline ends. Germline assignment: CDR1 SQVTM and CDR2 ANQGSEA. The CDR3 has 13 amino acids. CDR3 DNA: TGCAGCGTTGAGGTTACTGAGAACACTGAAGCTTTCTTT. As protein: CSVEVTENTEAFF.

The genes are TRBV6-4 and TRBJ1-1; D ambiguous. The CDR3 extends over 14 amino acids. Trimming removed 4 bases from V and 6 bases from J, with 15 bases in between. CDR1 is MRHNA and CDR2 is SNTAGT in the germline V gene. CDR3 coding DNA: TGTGCCAGCAGTGCCCAACCCGGCCCGGCTGAAGCTTTCTTT. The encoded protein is CASSAQPGPAEAFF.

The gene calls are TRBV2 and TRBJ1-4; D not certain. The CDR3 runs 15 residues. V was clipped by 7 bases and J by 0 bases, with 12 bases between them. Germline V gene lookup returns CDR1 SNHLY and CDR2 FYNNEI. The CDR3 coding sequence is TGTGCCAGCAAACAGACACCTACAACTAATGAAAAACTGTTTTTT. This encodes CASKQTPTTNEKLFF.

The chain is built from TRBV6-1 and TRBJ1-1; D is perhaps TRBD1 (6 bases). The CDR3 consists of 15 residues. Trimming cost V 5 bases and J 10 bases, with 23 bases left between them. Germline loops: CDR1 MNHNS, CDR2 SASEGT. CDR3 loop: CASSSVGQRFNGAFF. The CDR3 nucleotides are TGTGCCAGCAGTTCCGTCGGACAGCGATTCAACGGAGCTTTCTTT.

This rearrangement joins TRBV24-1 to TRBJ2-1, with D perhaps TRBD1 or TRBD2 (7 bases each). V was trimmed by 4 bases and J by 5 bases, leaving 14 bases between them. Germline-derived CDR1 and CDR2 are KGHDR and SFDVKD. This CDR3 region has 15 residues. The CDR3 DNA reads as TGTGCCACCAGTGAACCGACAGGGAGGGACAATGAGCAGTTCTTC. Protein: CATSEPTGRDNEQFF.

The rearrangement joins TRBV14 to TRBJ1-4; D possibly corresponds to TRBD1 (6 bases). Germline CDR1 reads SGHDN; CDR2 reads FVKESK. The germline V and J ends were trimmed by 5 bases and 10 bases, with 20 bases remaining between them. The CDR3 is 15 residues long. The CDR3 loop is CASSGSAGGRGKLFF. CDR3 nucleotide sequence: TGTGCCAGCAGCGGAAGCGCCGGGGGCCGGGGAAAACTGTTTTTT.

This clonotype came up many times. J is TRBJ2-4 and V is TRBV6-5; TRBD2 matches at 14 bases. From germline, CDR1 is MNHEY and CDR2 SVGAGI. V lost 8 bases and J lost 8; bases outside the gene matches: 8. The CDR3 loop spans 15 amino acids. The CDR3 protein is CASRTSGRRADIQYF. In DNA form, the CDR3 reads TGTGCCAGCCGGACTAGCGGGAGGCGCGCGGACATTCAGTACTTC.

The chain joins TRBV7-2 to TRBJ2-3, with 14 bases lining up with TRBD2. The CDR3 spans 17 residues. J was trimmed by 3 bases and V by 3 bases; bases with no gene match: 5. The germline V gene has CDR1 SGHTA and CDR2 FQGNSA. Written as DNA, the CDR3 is TGTGCCAGCAGCTTGGCGGGACTAGCGGGAGCGACAGATACGCAGTATTTT. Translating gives CASSLAGLAGATDTQYF.

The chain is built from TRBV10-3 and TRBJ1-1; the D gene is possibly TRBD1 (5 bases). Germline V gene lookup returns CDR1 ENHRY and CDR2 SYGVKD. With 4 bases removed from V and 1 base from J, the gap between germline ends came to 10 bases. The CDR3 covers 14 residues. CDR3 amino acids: CAISGTGGNTEAFF. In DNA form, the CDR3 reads TGTGCCATCAGTGGAACAGGAGGGAACACTGAAGCTTTCTTT.